The source of this T cell receptor (beta chain) is a study of T cells in Graves' hyperthyroidism and ophthalmopathy. The hyperthyroidism patients had all been newly diagnosed, and their disease duration was under 2 months. Their ages ranged from 18 to 65 years. A patient was excluded if there was uncontrolled infection, other autoimmune disease, pregnancy or lactation. Out of over 7.5 ml of fresh peripheral blood came the PBMCs. Germline CDR1 is MDHEN and CDR2 is SYDVKM. The CDR3 runs to 15 residues. J lost 2 bases, V lost 1 base, and 5 bases had no gene match. General observations from the study: Most clonotypes expanded in thyroid above 0.001 were likewise present in blood.

Authors of the study amplified TCR beta CDR3 regions from RNA transcripts. The HTBI primer set served for first-round RT-PCR of the TCR CDR3. Each CDR3 protein gets one entry after TCRdb re-called the multiplex PCR reads with MiXCR. The sample has about 740,000 distinct CDR3 sequences, around 15% seen once. This clonotype has ten or more counts. Its antigen is as yet unknown. The sample taken for sequencing was blood. V gene TRBV28 combines with J gene TRBJ2-7, with 7 bases matching TRBD2. The sequence came from a woman younger than 30 with Graves' hyperthyroidism. In DNA, the CDR3 is TGTGCCAGCAGTTTATCCGGGAGGAAGGCCTACGAGCAGTACTTC. As protein: CASSLSGRKAYEQYF.